These T cell receptor beta chains were read from a single sample in a study of post-analysis software for immune sequencing data. MiXCR, applied by TCRdb to the PCR reads, yields one record per CDR3 protein. The sample contains about 810,000 distinct CDR3 sequences, roughly 50% of which appear only once. Sequencing used blood. These TCRs come from a girl aged 5 to 17 with multiple sclerosis. Each CDR3 is given with its conserved first and last residue. Each record gives: D gene, clone size, V gene, J gene, CDR3 DNA, CDR3 protein. D genes are given only for firm matches. Clone size is stated in some rows and not others, as once, few, many or a class when expanded.

>NA|NA|TRBV30|TRBJ2-7
TGTGCCTGGAGTGTGGGGACCAACTCCTACGAGCAGTACTTC
CAWSVGTNSYEQYF
>NA|NA|TRBV11-2|TRBJ1-4
TGTGCCAGCAGCTTTCGGGGCGGCGGTAATGAAAAACTGTTTTTT
CASSFRGGGNEKLFF
>NA|NA|TRBV7-2|TRBJ2-4
TGTGCCAGCAGCTTAGGGGGGAGCGCTAGCCAAAACATTCAGTACTTC
CASSLGGSASQNIQYF
>NA|NA|TRBV20-1|TRBJ1-2
TGCAGTGCTGCGACAGGAGGGACTCTAGCTAACTATGGCTACACCTTC
CSAATGGTLANYGYTF
>NA|NA|TRBV20-1|TRBJ2-5
TGCAGTGCTAGAGAGGAGGGGAATACAGGCGGGGAGACCCAGTACTTC
CSAREEGNTGGETQYF
>TRBD1|few|TRBV7-9|TRBJ2-7
TGTGCCAGCAGACTTGACAGGGGGCTAACCTACGAGCAGTACTTC
CASRLDRGLTYEQYF
>NA|NA|TRBV15|TRBJ2-3
TGTGCCACCAGCTTAACTACCTTTACGCAGTATTTT
CATSLTTFTQYF
>TRBD1|NA|TRBV7-6|TRBJ1-1
TGTGCCAGCAGCCGACAGGGGCCGTACACTGAAGCTTTCTTT
CASSRQGPYTEAFF
>TRBD1|few|TRBV4-1|TRBJ2-1
TGCGCCAGCAGCCAAGAGGGACAGGGGGCAGGTGAGCAGTTCTTC
CASSQEGQGAGEQFF
>NA|few|TRBV18|TRBJ2-4
TGTGCCAGCTCACCATTGCTACAGTACTTC
CASSPLLQYF
>NA|few|TRBV5-1|TRBJ2-1
TGCGCCAGCAGCTGGGAATCGAGGGGGGATGAGCAGTTCTTC
CASSWESRGDEQFF
>TRBD2|NA|TRBV13|TRBJ2-5
TGTGCCAGCGGTCGAGCGGGACAAGAGACCCAGTACTTC
CASGRAGQETQYF
>TRBD1|once|TRBV7-2|TRBJ2-7
TGTGCCAGCAGCTTCCCCGGGACAGGGGACGAGCAGTACTTC
CASSFPGTGDEQYF
>NA|NA|TRBV6-1|TRBJ1-1
TGTGCCAGCAGTGAGTCTCGGGTGAACACTGAAGCTTTCTTT
CASSESRVNTEAFF
>NA|few|TRBV20-1|TRBJ2-3
TGCAGTGCAAGCTCCCTCACAGATACGCAGTATTTT
CSASSLTDTQYF
>TRBD2|NA|TRBV20-1|TRBJ2-1
TGCAGTGCTAGAGATAGCGGGCTAACTTACAATGAGCAGTTCTTC
CSARDSGLTYNEQFF
>TRBD1|once|TRBV29-1|TRBJ2-1
TGCAGCGTTGAAGGTTGGGACAGGGAGGACAATGAGCAGTTCTTC
CSVEGWDREDNEQFF
>TRBD2|few|TRBV20-1|TRBJ2-3
TGCAGTGCTAGAAAACTAGCGGGACGCACAGATACGCAGTATTTT
CSARKLAGRTDTQYF
>TRBD2|few|TRBV10-3|TRBJ2-4
TGTGCCATCAGTGATAGCGGGACTAGCGGAAACATTCAGTACTTC
CAISDSGTSGNIQYF
>TRBD1|NA|TRBV10-3|TRBJ1-2
TGTGCCATCAGCTTTCATGAGGGGGCGAATGGCTACACCTTC
CAISFHEGANGYTF
>TRBD2|NA|TRBV15|TRBJ2-1
TGTGCCACCAGCAGAGTTGGGATACTAGCGGGAAGGTACAATGAGCAGTTCTTC
CATSRVGILAGRYNEQFF
>NA|NA|TRBV20-1|TRBJ2-3
TGCAGTGCTAGAGTTAGAGGGGATACGCAGTATTTT
CSARVRGDTQYF
>NA|many|TRBV28|TRBJ2-7
TGTGCCAGCAGTCTCCCAGGGCCCTACGAGCAGTACTTC
CASSLPGPYEQYF
>NA|once|TRBV6-5|TRBJ1-1
TGTGCCAGCGGCGTCAGGGAGGACACTGAAGCTTTCTTT
CASGVREDTEAFF
>NA|few|TRBV7-2|TRBJ2-6
TGTGCCAGCAGCTTAAATGGTGGCTCTGGGGCCAACGTCCTGACTTTC
CASSLNGGSGANVLTF
>TRBD2|NA|TRBV27|TRBJ2-5
TGTGCCAGCACCGAACTAGCGGGAGGTAGAGAGACCCAGTACTTC
CASTELAGGRETQYF
>NA|NA|TRBV4-2|TRBJ2-5
TGTGCCAGCAGCCAAGGGGTCACAGGGGGGGGTGAGACCCAGTACTTC
CASSQGVTGGGETQYF
>TRBD1|few|TRBV5-1|TRBJ1-2
TGCGCCAGCAGCCTCCAGAGCGGACAGGGTGGCGGCTACACCTTC
CASSLQSGQGGGYTF
>TRBD1|NA|TRBV7-9|TRBJ2-7
TGTGCCAGCAGCTTAGCCGGGACAGGGATTTTCTACGAGCAGTACTTC
CASSLAGTGIFYEQYF
>TRBD1|NA|TRBV5-1|TRBJ2-7
TGCGCCAGCAGCCCAACTCCCTCCGGGACAGGGTTCGACGAGCAGTACTTC
CASSPTPSGTGFDEQYF
>TRBD1|NA|TRBV18|TRBJ2-3
TGTGCCAGCTCACCACTCCGGGACAGCTTTTCAGATACGCAGTATTTT
CASSPLRDSFSDTQYF
>NA|NA|TRBV12-3/TRBV12-4|TRBJ1-5
TGTGCCAGCAGTGTAATGAAAATTGGAGATCAGCCCCAGCATTTT
CASSVMKIGDQPQHF
>NA|NA|TRBV5-6|TRBJ2-2
TGTGCCAGCAGCCAGAACGAGATGCCCGGGGAGCTGTTTTTT
CASSQNEMPGELFF
>TRBD1|few|TRBV12-3/TRBV12-4|TRBJ1-2
TGTACCAGCAGTTTAACAGGGGGCACAGAGGGCTACACCTTC
CTSSLTGGTEGYTF
>NA|NA|TRBV27|TRBJ2-5
TGTGCCAGCCGTTCGACGTACCAAGACACCCAGTACTTC
CASRSTYQDTQYF
>NA|NA|TRBV29-1|TRBJ2-5
TGCAGCGTCGCCGGGGCTTCCCAAGGAGAGACCCAGTACTTC
CSVAGASQGETQYF
>NA|NA|TRBV5-1|TRBJ2-3
TGCGCCAGCAGCTTGGAGGCGGCAGATACGCAGTATTTT
CASSLEAADTQYF
>NA|NA|TRBV20-1|TRBJ2-4
TGCAGTGCTAGATTGAGCTCAACAGCCAAAAACATTCAGTACTTC
CSARLSSTAKNIQYF
>NA|NA|TRBV7-2|TRBJ2-7
TGTGCCAGCAGCTTAGAAGGTTCCGGATACTCCTCCTACGAGCAGTACTTC
CASSLEGSGYSSYEQYF
>NA|NA|TRBV5-5|TRBJ2-7
TGTGCCAGCAGCTTGGCCCTCCGGGAGCAGTACTTC
CASSLALREQYF
>NA|few|TRBV14|TRBJ2-5
TGTGCCAGCAATGACGGATTCCAAGAGACCCAGTACTTC
CASNDGFQETQYF
>NA|NA|TRBV7-9|TRBJ2-7
TGTGCCAGCAGCGACCCTGCCGGGGGCGGAAGGGGCGAGCAGTACTTC
CASSDPAGGGRGEQYF